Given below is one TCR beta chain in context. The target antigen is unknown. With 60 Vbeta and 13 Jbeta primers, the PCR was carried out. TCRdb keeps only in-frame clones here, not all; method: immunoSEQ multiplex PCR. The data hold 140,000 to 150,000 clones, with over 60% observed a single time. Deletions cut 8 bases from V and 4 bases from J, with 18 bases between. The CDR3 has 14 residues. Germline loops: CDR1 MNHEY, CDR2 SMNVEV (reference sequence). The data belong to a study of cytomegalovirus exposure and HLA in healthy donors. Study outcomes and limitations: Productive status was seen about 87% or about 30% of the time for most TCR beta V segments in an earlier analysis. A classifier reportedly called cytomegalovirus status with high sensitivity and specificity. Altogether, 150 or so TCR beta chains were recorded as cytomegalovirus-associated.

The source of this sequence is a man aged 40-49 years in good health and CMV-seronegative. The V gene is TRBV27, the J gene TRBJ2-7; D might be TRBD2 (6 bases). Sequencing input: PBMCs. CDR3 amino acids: CASAAGRDRYEQYF. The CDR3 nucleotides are TGTGCCAGCGCGGCTGGGCGGGATCGTTACGAGCAGTACTTC.